The 11 T cell receptor beta chains reported below all come from one sample, sequenced in a study of blood T cell repertoires in COVID-19. Sequencing was performed with immunoSEQ multiplex PCR; in TCRdb, only in-frame clones are kept and a portion is missing. The sample gives roughly 160,000 clones, about 85% of which show up once; about 5.6% is in the top ten. The sample comprised peripheral blood. All receptors derive from a woman aged 45-60 years with COVID-19, enrolled during active disease.

The chain links TRBV9 to TRBJ2-1, with 7 bases fitting TRBD1. The CDR3 totals 15 residues. J lost 5 bases, V lost 3 bases, and 8 bases had no gene match. Germline lookup yields CDR1 SGDLS and CDR2 YYNGEE. The CDR3 is CASSAPGTVNNEQFF. The DNA of the CDR3 is TGTGCCAGCAGCGCTCCGGGGACAGTCAACAATGAGCAGTTCTTC.

The gene calls are TRBV28 and TRBJ2-2; the match to TRBD2 covers 16 bases. This CDR3 region has 21 residues. From germline, CDR1 is MDHEN and CDR2 SYDVKM. With V trimmed by 6 bases and J by 6 bases, 19 bases remained unmatched. The CDR3 coding sequence is TGTGCCAGCAGCTCTTTATTGACCGGGACTAGCGGGGGGGCCTCCGCCGGGGAGCTGTTTTTT. It is translated as CASSSLLTGTSGGASAGELFF.

V is TRBV12-3 or TRBV12-4 and J is TRBJ1-2; D uncertain. Trimming removed 6 bases at V and 8 bases at J, with 16 bases between. The CDR3 runs 13 residues. CDR3 nucleotide sequence: TGTGCCAGCAGAGGAGAGCCCGCTAGCGGCTACACCTTC. Its protein is CASRGEPASGYTF.

The chain uses TRBV11-2 and TRBJ1-3, with a possible D match to TRBD1 (6 bases). The CDR3 runs to 16 residues. The germline V and J ends were trimmed by 4 bases and 2 bases, with 15 bases remaining between them. CDR1 is SGHAT and CDR2 is FQNNGV in the germline V gene. The CDR3, as DNA: TGTGCCAGCAGCTACAACCCCAGGGGAGCTGGAAACACCATATATTTT. The encoded protein is CASSYNPRGAGNTIYF.

The sample holds a few counts of this clone. This chain uses TRBV18 with TRBJ1-2; 9 positions match TRBD1. The CDR3 is 14 amino acids. After removal of 3 bases from V and 2 bases from J, the junction contained 1 base not matched to a gene. Looked up from germline, CDR1 is KGHSH and CDR2 is LQKENI. CDR3 coding DNA: TGTGCCAGCTCACCGGGACAGGGAAACTATGGCTACACCTTC. The encoded protein is CASSPGQGNYGYTF.

The chain employs TRBV9 and TRBJ2-5; tentatively, D is TRBD2 (6 bases). The germline V and J ends were trimmed by 4 bases and 0 bases, with 13 bases remaining between them. Per germline, CDR1 SGDLS and CDR2 YYNGEE. CDR3 length equals 15 residues. CDR3: CASSLHPSDQETQYF. The DNA for the CDR3 is TGTGCCAGCAGCCTACACCCTAGCGACCAAGAGACCCAGTACTTC.

The table lists this clone with a few counts. The genes are TRBV10-1 and TRBJ1-5, with D uncertain. The CDR3 covers 14 residues. V was cut by 5 bases and J by 0 bases, with 8 bases left in between. CDR1 WNHNN and CDR2 SYGVQD come from the germline V gene (reference sequence). The CDR3 spells CASSPEHSNQPQHF. CDR3 DNA: TGCGCCAGCAGTCCGGAGCATAGCAATCAGCCCCAGCATTTT.

The genes are TRBV6-5 and TRBJ1-1, with a tentative D call TRBD1 (5 bases). The V end lost 3 bases, the J end lost 2 bases, and 10 bases lay between the germline ends. The length of the CDR3 is 14 residues. Germline V gene lookup returns CDR1 MNHEY and CDR2 SVGAGI. CDR3 sequence (DNA): TGTGCCAGCAGTTATTTTCAGGGAAACACTGAAGCTTTCTTT. Encoded protein: CASSYFQGNTEAFF.

This clone was observed a single time. This chain connects TRBV27 to TRBJ2-7, with D possibly matching TRBD1 (5 bases). The CDR3 runs 14 residues. Germline lookup yields CDR1 MNHEY and CDR2 SMNVEV (reference sequence). V lost 0 bases to trimming and J lost 2 bases, with 8 bases between them. The CDR3 loop is CASSLSQTAYEQYF. DNA for the CDR3: TGTGCCAGCAGTTTATCCCAGACAGCCTACGAGCAGTACTTC.

The V and J genes are TRBV2 and TRBJ2-7; 8 bases agree with TRBD2. The germline V gene has CDR1 SNHLY and CDR2 FYNNEI. After removal of 5 bases from V and 0 bases from J, the junction contained 3 bases not matched to a gene. This CDR3 region has 14 residues. The chain's CDR3 is CASSFSGTSYEQYF. DNA of the CDR3: TGTGCCAGCAGTTTTAGCGGGACCTCCTACGAGCAGTACTTC.

The chain couples TRBV19 to TRBJ2-3, with 11 bases matching TRBD1. The trim removed 1 base at V and 4 bases at J, leaving 4 bases unmatched. Germline-derived CDR1 and CDR2 are LNHDA and SQIVND (reference sequence). This CDR3 comprises 16 residues. CDR3 region: CASSIAGTGGADTQYF. In DNA, the CDR3 is TGTGCCAGTAGTATAGCAGGGACAGGGGGGGCAGATACGCAGTATTTT.